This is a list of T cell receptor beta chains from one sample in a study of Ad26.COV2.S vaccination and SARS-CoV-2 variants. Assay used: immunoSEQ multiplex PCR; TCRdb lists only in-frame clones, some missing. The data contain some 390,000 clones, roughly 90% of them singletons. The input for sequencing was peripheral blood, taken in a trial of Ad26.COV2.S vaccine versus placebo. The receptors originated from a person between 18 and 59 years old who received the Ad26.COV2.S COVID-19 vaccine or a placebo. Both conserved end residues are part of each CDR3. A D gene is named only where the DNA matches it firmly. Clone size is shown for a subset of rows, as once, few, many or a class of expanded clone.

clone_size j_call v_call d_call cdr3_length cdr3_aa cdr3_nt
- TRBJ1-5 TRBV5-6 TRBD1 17 CASSLYIAGQGNQPQHF TGTGCCAGCAGCTTGTACATTGCGGGACAGGGTAATCAGCCCCAGCATTTT
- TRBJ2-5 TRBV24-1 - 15 CATSDPGAPPETQYF TGTGCCACCAGTGACCCCGGAGCGCCCCCAGAGACCCAGTACTTC
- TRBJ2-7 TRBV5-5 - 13 CASSPLSSYEQYF TGTGCCAGCAGCCCCCTCTCCTCCTACGAGCAGTACTTC
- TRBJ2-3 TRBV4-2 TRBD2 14 CASSQETSGGVGYF TGTGCCAGCAGCCAAGAAACTAGCGGGGGGGTAGGGTATTTT
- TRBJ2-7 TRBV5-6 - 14 CASSPPEGPYEQYF TGTGCCAGCAGCCCCCCCGAGGGGCCCTACGAGCAGTACTTC
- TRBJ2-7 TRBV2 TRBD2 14 CASSVGTTYYEQYF TGTGCCAGCAGTGTGGGGACTACTTACTACGAGCAGTACTTC
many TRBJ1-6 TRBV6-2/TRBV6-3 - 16 CASSFTAELTNSPLHF TGTGCCAGCAGTTTTACAGCGGAACTGACTAATTCACCCCTCCACTTT
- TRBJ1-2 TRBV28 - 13 CASSLLGGYGYTF TGTGCCAGCAGTTTGTTGGGGGGTTATGGCTACACCTTC
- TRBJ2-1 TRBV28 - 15 CASSPWGTENNEQFF TGTGCCAGCAGCCCTTGGGGGACTGAAAACAATGAGCAGTTCTTC
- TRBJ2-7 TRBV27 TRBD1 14 CASSFWDRSYEQYF TGTGCCAGCAGTTTCTGGGACAGATCCTACGAGCAGTACTTC
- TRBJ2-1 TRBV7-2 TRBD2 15 CASSLAGLGGNEQFF TGTGCCAGCAGCTTAGCGGGACTAGGCGGGAATGAGCAGTTCTTC
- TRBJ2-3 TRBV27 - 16 CASSYGGLSSTDTQYF TGTGCCAGCAGTTATGGAGGGCTCTCTAGCACAGATACGCAGTATTTT
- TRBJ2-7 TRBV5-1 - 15 CASSPGASGSYEQYF TGCGCCAGCAGCCCCGGGGCCAGCGGCTCCTACGAGCAGTACTTC
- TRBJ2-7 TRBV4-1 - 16 CASSQVLIGGPYEQYF TGCGCCAGCAGCCAAGTGTTAATAGGCGGCCCCTACGAGCAGTACTTC
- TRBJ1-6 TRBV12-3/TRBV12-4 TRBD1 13 CASRTGGNSPLHF TGTGCCAGCCGGACAGGGGGGAATTCACCCCTCCACTTT
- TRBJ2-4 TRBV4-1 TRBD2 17 CASSHGLAASAKNIQYF TGCGCCAGCAGCCATGGGCTAGCGGCCTCCGCCAAAAACATTCAGTACTTC
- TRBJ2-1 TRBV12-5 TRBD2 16 CASGPWGGTLHNEQFF TGTGCTAGTGGTCCCTGGGGAGGGACCCTCCACAATGAGCAGTTCTTC
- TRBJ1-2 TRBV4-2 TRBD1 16 CASSQKGTGWNYGYTF TGTGCCAGCAGCCAAAAAGGGACAGGGTGGAACTATGGCTACACCTTC